This T cell receptor (beta chain) was sequenced in a study of blood T cell repertoires in COVID-19. At the level of the study: The samples span acute and convalescent COVID-19 from the United States, Italy and Spain. PBMCs, B-cell-depleted T cells, or T cells were the source of the cDNA or gDNA that made up the material.

CDR1 is SGHRS and CDR2 is YFSETQ in the germline V gene. The CDR3 length is 15 residues. With 6 bases clipped from V and 1 base from J, the junction kept 5 bases outside the gene matches. Authors' analysis steps: The authors estimated nucleated cell counts from reference gene primer amplification. The protocol was immunoSEQ multiplex PCR, while the TCRdb copy is restricted to in-frame clones and leaves out a portion. For V, J and clone size, that table is used; D and trimming come from the DNA. This sample carries 130,000 or so clones, almost 85% of them seen once, and the ten largest clones take more than 1.2%.

V usage is TRBV5-1 and J usage is TRBJ1-4; 8 nucleotides match TRBD1. The TCR was taken from a man aged 55 to 70 with acute or convalescent COVID-19. Material for sequencing was peripheral blood. CDR3 DNA sequence: TGCGCCAGCACCTCAGGGGGCAGAACTAATGAAAAACTGTTTTTT. Translation: CASTSGGRTNEKLFF.